This T cell receptor (beta chain) came from a study of PD-1 blockade in classical Hodgkin lymphoma. Study-wide findings and caveats: Newly diagnosed patients reportedly trailed healthy donors in baseline TCR diversity.

From germline, CDR1 is SGHAT and CDR2 FQNNGV. Trimming pared 3 bases from V and 0 bases from J, leaving 15 bases between. This CDR3 spans 17 amino acids. Turning to this clone: Its antigen is as yet unknown.

TCRdb's table, derived via immunoSEQ multiplex PCR, lists solely in-frame clones and lacks some. The sample has roughly 38,000 clones, about 88% seen once. The patients all showed relapse after autologous stem cell transplantation, while their brentuximab vedotin exposure varied. The V and J genes are TRBV11-2 and TRBJ2-1; D is uncertain. The TCR originated in a human donor with classical Hodgkin lymphoma. Sequencing was performed on peripheral blood mononuclear cells (PBMCs), taken before the second cycle of nivolumab. As DNA, the CDR3 is TGTGCCAGCAGCTTTGGATGGGGAAGTGTCTCCTACAATGAGCAGTTCTTC. It translates to CASSFGWGSVSYNEQFF.